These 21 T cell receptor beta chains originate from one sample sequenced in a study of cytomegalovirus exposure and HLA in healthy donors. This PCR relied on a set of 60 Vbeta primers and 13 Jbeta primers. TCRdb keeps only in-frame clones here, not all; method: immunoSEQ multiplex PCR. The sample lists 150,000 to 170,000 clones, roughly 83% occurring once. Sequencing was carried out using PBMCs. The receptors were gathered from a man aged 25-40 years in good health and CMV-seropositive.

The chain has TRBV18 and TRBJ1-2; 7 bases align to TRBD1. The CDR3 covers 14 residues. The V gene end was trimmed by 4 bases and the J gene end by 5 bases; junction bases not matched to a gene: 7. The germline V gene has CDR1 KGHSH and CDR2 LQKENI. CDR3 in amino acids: CASSLRQGGYGYTF. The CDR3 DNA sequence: TGTGCCAGCTCACTCCGACAGGGAGGATATGGCTACACCTTC.

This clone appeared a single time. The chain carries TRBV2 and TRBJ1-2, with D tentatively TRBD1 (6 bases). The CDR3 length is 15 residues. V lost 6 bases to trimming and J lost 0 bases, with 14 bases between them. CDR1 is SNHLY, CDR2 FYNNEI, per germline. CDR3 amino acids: CASSKDRTANYGYTF. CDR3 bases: TGTGCCAGCAGCAAAGACAGGACCGCTAACTATGGCTACACCTTC.

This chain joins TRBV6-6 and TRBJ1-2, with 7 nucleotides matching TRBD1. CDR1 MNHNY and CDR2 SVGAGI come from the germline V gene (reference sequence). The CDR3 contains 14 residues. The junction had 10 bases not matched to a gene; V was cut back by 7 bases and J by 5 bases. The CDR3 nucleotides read TGTGCCAGCATTGTTGACAGGGTAGGGTATGGCTACACCTTC. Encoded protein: CASIVDRVGYGYTF.

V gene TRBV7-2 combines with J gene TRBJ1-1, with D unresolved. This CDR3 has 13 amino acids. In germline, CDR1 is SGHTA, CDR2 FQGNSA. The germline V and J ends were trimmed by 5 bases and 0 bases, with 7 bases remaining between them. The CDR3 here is CASSQNLNTEAFF. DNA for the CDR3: TGTGCCAGCAGCCAAAATTTGAACACTGAAGCTTTCTTT. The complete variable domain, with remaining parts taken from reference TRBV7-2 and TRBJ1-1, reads GAGVSQSPSNKVTEKGKDVELRCDPISGHTALYWYRQSLGQGLEFLIYFQGNSAPDKSGLPSDRFSAERTGGSVSTLTIQRTQQEDSAVYLCASSQNLNTEAFFGQGTRLTVV.

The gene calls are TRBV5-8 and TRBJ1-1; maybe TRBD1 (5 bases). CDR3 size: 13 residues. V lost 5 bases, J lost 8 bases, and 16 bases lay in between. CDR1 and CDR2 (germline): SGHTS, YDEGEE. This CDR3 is CASSPRTPAEAFF. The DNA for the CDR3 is TGTGCCAGCAGTCCCCGGACACCGGCCGAAGCTTTCTTT.

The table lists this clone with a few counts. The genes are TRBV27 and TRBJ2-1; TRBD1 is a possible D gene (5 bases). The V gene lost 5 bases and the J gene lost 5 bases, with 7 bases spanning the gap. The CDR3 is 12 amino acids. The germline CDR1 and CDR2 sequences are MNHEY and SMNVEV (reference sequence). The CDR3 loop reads CASSEQDNEQFF. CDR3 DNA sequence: TGTGCCAGCAGTGAACAGGACAATGAGCAGTTCTTC.

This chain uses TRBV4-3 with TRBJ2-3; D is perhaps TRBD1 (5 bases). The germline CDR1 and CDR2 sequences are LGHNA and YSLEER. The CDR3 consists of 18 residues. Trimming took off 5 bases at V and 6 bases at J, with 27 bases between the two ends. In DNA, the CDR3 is TGCGCCAGCAGCTGGAATAGGGGCGCAGGTTCCTTTCTGGATACGCAGTATTTT. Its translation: CASSWNRGAGSFLDTQYF.

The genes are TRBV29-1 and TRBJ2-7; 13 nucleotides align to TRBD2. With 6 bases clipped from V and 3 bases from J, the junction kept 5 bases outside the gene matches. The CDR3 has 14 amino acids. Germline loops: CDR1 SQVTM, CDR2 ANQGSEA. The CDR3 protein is CSVGGLAGNYEQYF. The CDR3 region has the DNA TGCAGCGTGGGGGGACTAGCGGGAAACTACGAGCAGTACTTC.

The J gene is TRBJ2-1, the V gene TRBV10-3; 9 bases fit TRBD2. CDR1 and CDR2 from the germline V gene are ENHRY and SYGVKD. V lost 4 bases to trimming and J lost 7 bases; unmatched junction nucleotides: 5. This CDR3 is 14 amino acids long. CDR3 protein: CAISGLAAQNEQFF. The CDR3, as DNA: TGTGCCATCAGTGGACTAGCGGCGCAGAATGAGCAGTTCTTC.

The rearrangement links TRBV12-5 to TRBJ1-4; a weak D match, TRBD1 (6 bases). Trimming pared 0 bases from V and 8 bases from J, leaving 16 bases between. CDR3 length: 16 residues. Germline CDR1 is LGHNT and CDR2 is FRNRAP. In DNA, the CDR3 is TGTGCTAGTGGTTTGGTCCCCAGGGGCTGGAGGGAAAAACTGTTTTTT. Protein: CASGLVPRGWREKLFF.

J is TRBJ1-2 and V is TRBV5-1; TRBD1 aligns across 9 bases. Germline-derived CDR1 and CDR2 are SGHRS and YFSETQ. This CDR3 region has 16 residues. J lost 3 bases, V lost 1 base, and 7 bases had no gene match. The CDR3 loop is CASSLSRGQGDYGYTF. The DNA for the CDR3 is TGCGCCAGCAGCTTGAGTAGGGGACAGGGCGACTATGGCTACACCTTC. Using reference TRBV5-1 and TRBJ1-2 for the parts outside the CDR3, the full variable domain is KAGVTQTPRYLIKTRGQQVTLSCSPISGHRSVSWYQQTPGQGLQFLFEYFSETQRNKGNFPGRFSGRQFSNSRSEMNVSTLELGDSALYLCASSLSRGQGDYGYTFGSGTRLTVV.

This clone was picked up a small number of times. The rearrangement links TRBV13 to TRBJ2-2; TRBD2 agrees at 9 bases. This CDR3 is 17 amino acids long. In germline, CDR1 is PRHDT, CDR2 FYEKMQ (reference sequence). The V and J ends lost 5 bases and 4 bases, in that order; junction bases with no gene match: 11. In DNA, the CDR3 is TGTGCCAGCAGCGCACCTGAGGGACTAGCTATCACCGGGGAGCTGTTTTTT. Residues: CASSAPEGLAITGELFF.

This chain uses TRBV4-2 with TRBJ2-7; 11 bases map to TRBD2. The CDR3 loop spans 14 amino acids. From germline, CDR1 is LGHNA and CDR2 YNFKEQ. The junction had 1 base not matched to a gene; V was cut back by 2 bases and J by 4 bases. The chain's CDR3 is CASSQRTSGYEQYF. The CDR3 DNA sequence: TGTGCCAGCAGCCAAAGGACTAGCGGGTACGAGCAGTACTTC.

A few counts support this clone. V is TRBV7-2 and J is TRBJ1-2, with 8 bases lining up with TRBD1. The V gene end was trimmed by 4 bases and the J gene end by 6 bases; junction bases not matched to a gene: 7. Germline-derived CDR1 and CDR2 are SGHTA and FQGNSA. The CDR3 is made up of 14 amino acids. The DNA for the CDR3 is TGTGCCAGCAGCTCTACCCAGGGGGCGGATGGCTACACCTTC. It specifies CASSSTQGADGYTF.

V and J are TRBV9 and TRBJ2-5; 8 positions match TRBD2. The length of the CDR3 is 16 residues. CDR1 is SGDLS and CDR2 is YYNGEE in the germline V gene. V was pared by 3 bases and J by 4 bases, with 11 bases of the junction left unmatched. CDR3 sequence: CASSGGRVAGTETQYF. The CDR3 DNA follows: TGTGCCAGCAGCGGGGGGAGAGTAGCGGGAACAGAGACCCAGTACTTC. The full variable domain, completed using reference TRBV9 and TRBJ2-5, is DSGVTQTPKHLITATGQRVTLRCSPRSGDLSVYWYQQSLDQGLQFLIQYYNGEERAKGNILERFSAQQFPDLHSELNLSSLELGDSALYFCASSGGRVAGTETQYFGPGTRLLVL.

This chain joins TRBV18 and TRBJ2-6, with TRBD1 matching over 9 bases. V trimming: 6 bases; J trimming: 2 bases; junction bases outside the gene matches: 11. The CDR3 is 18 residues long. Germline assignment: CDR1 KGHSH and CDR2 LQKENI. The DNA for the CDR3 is TGTGCCAGCTCCCCGCCGGGACAGGGACTTCCTGGGGCCAACGTCCTGACTTTC. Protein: CASSPPGQGLPGANVLTF.

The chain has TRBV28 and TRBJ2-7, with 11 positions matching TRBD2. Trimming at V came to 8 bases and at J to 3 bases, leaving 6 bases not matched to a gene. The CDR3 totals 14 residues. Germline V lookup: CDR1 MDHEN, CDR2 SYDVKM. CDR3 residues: CASLPGLADYEQYF. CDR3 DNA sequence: TGTGCCAGCCTCCCGGGACTAGCGGACTACGAGCAGTACTTC.

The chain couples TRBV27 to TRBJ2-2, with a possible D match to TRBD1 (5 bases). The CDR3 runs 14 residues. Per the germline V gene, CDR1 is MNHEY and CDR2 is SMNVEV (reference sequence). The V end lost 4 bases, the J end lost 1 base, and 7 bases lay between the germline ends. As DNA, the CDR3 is TGTGCCAGCAGTTGGACACGGAACACCGGGGAGCTGTTTTTT. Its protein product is CASSWTRNTGELFF.

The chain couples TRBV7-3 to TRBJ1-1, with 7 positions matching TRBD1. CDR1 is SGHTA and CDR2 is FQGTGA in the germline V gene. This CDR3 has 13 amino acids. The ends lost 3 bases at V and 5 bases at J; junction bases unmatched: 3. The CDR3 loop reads CASSFDRETEAFF. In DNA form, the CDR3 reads TGTGCCAGCAGCTTCGACAGGGAAACTGAAGCTTTCTTT.

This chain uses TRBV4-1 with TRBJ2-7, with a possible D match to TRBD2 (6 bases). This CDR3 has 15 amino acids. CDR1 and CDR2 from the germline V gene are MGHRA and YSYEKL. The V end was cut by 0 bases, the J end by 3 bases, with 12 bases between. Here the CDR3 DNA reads TGCGCCAGCAGCCAAGATCAGGCGGGGATCTACGAGCAGTACTTC. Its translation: CASSQDQAGIYEQYF.

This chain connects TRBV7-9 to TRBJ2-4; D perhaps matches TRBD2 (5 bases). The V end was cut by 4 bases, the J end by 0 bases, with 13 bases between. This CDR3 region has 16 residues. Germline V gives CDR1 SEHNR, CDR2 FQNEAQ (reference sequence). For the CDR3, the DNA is TGTGCCAGCAGCTACGGTTCAAGCGGAGCCAAAAACATTCAGTACTTC. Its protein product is CASSYGSSGAKNIQYF.